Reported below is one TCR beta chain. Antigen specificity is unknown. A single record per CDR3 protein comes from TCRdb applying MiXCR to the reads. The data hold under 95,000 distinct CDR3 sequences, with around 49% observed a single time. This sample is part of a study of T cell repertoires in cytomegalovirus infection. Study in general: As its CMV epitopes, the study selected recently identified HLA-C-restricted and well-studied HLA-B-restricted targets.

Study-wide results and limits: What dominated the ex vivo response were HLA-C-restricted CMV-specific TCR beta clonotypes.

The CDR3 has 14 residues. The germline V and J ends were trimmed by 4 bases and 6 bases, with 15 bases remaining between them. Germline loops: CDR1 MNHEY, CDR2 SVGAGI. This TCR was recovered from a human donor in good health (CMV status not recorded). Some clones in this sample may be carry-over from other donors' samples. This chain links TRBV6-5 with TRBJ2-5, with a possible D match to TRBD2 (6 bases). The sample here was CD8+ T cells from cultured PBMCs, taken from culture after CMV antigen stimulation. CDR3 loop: CASSLRREMKTQYF. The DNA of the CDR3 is TGTGCCAGCAGTTTAAGGAGGGAGATGAAGACCCAGTACTTC.